Presented here are 10 T cell receptor beta chains from one specimen sequenced in a study of CD8+ T cells in alopecia areata. The treatment denotes: oral pan-JAK inhibitor, 5-10 mg twice daily. Investigators isolated RNA and reverse transcribed it into cDNA to act as the sequencing template. Profiled with immunoSEQ multiplex PCR; TCRdb holds only in-frame clones, not every one. The sample gives roughly 98,000 clones, 61% of which show up once; around 15% is in the top ten. The sample in question was CD8+ T cells sorted from blood, obtained at week 4, from a patient treated with tofacitinib. All receptors derive from a human donor with alopecia areata.

V usage is TRBV25-1 and J usage is TRBJ1-1; perhaps TRBD1 as D (5 bases). This CDR3 has 13 residues. Germline CDR1 reads MGHDK; CDR2 reads SYGVNS. V lost 6 bases and J 0 bases, leaving 8 bases between the germline ends. The CDR3 nucleotides are TGTGCCAGCAGGGACACCCTGAACACTGAAGCTTTCTTT. Translated, it gives CASRDTLNTEAFF.

This clone was seen a handful of times. Other DNA sequences of this sample code for an identical CDR3. This chain joins TRBV5-1 and TRBJ2-1; 15 positions agree with TRBD2. The CDR3 extends over 15 amino acids. From germline, CDR1 is SGHRS and CDR2 YFSETQ. With 4 bases clipped from V and 7 bases from J, the junction kept 3 bases outside the gene matches. The CDR3 here is CASSPGTSGGNEQFF. The CDR3 DNA reads TGCGCCAGCAGCCCGGGGACTAGCGGGGGGAATGAGCAGTTCTTC.

This clone showed up just a few times. V gene TRBV29-1 combines with J gene TRBJ2-5; D unclear. Germline V gene data show CDR1 as SQVTM and CDR2 as ANQGSEA. The CDR3 runs to 10 residues. Trimming took off 1 base at V and 5 bases at J, with 2 bases between the two ends. The CDR3 sequence: CSVEVETQYF. CDR3 sequence (DNA): TGCAGCGTTGAAGTTGAGACCCAGTACTTC.

This rearrangement joins TRBV9 to TRBJ1-2, with unresolved D. CDR1 is SGDLS, CDR2 YYNGEE, per germline. The V gene lost 5 bases and the J gene lost 1 base, with 12 bases spanning the gap. There are 14 residues in the CDR3. Here the CDR3 DNA reads TGTGCCAGCAGTATATCGGATATTAACTATGGCTACACCTTC. It yields the protein CASSISDINYGYTF.

This clone came up a few times. The DNA for the CDR3 is TGCGCCAGCAGCTTGGACAGGGGGCGGACTTTGAGTCACTACAATGAGCAGTTCTTC. Protein sequence: CASSLDRGRTLSHYNEQFF. The chain links TRBV5-1 to TRBJ2-1, with 9 positions matching TRBD1. The V segment lost 0 bases and the J segment 3 bases; nucleotides outside the gene matches: 13. The CDR3 is 19 residues long. From germline, CDR1 is SGHRS and CDR2 YFSETQ.

A note on this clone: Other DNA sequences in this sample translate to the same CDR3. This rearrangement joins TRBV7-9 to TRBJ2-7; D gene unclear. Deletions cut 3 bases from V and 1 base from J, with 1 base between. Germline lookup yields CDR1 SEHNR and CDR2 FQNEAQ (reference sequence). The CDR3 runs to 11 residues. The CDR3, as DNA: TGTGCCAGCAGCTTTTCCTACGAGCAGTACTTC. Protein product: CASSFSYEQYF.

This chain joins TRBV30 and TRBJ2-5, with D tentatively TRBD1 or TRBD2 (5 bases each). The CDR3 runs 13 residues. Germline CDR1 GTSNPN, CDR2 SVGIG (reference sequence). Deletions cut 4 bases from V and 3 bases from J, with 12 bases between. The CDR3 reads CAWKPGQKETQYF. The CDR3 region has the DNA TGTGCCTGGAAGCCGGGGCAGAAAGAGACCCAGTACTTC.

This chain uses TRBV2 with TRBJ2-6; TRBD1 matches 9 bases. There are 18 residues in the CDR3. After removal of 2 bases from V and 3 bases from J, the junction contained 8 bases not matched to a gene. Germline CDR1 and CDR2: SNHLY and FYNNEI. The CDR3: CASSEPGQGRHGANVLTF. As DNA, the CDR3 is TGTGCCAGCAGTGAACCGGGACAGGGACGACATGGGGCCAACGTCCTGACTTTC.

V gene TRBV30 combines with J gene TRBJ1-5; the match to TRBD1 covers 7 bases. V lost 3 bases, J lost 12 bases, and 8 bases stayed unmatched. Germline CDR1 reads GTSNPN; CDR2 reads SVGIG (reference sequence). The CDR3 runs 12 residues. As DNA, the CDR3 is TGTGCCTGGAGCTCCGGACAGGTGGTCCAGCATTTT. Amino acids: CAWSSGQVVQHF.

Notes on this clone: The same CDR3 can be traced to other DNA sequences in this sample. The V and J genes are TRBV30 and TRBJ1-5; 8 bases are shared with TRBD1. V dropped 2 bases and J dropped 2; count of bases not matched to a gene: 2. The CDR3 is 14 residues long. CDR1 and CDR2 from the germline V gene are GTSNPN and SVGIG (reference sequence). The CDR3 nucleotides are TGTGCCTGGAGTCCGGGACAGGGCAATCAGCCCCAGCATTTT. This codes for CAWSPGQGNQPQHF.